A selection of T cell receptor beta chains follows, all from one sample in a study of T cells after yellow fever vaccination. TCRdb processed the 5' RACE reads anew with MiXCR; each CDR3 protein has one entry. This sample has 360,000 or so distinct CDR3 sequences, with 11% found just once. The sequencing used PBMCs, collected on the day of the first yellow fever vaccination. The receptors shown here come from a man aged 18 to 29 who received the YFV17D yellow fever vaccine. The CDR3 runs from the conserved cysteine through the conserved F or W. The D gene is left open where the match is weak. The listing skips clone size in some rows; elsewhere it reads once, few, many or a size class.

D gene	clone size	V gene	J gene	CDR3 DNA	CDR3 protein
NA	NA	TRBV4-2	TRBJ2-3	TGTGCCAGGGGCGGCGAGCGCCTCTGGGGAATCCGCACAGATACGCAGTATTTT	CARGGERLWGIRTDTQYF
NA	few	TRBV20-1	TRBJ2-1	TGCAGTGCTAGCGGGGGCCTATCCTACAATGAGCAGTTCTTC	CSASGGLSYNEQFF
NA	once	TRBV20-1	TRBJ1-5	TGCAGTGCTCGCTCGGACAGTCGGGGTCAGCCCCAGCATTTT	CSARSDSRGQPQHF
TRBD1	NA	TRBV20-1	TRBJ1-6	TGCAGTGGGGGGACAGGGTCTGACTCACCCCTCCACTTT	CSGGTGSDSPLHF
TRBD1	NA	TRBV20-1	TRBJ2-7	TGCAGTGCTACCGGACAGGGGAAAAACGAGCAGTACTTC	CSATGQGKNEQYF
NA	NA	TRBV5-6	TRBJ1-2	TGTGCCAGCAGCCGGGCGGGGAACTATGGCTACACCTTC	CASSRAGNYGYTF
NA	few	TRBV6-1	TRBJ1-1	TGTGCCAGCAGTGAAAGGAGGGCGCAAGGCTCTGAAGCTTTCTTT	CASSERRAQGSEAFF
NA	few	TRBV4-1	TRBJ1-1	TGCGCCAGCAGCCAACCGATGAAAGGCACTGAAGCTTTCTTT	CASSQPMKGTEAFF
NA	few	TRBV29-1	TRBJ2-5	TGCAGCGTTGTGGCAGGGAGAGAGACCCAGTACTTC	CSVVAGRETQYF
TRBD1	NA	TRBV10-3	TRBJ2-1	TGTGCCGTCGGGACAGGGTCTAGCTCCTACAATGAGCAGTTCTTC	CAVGTGSSSYNEQFF
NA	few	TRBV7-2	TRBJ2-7	TGTGCCAGCAGCTTATATACCGGAGGGGACTACGAGCAGTACTTC	CASSLYTGGDYEQYF
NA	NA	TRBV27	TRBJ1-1	TGTGCCAGCAGTTTATCTAAGTGGAATGAAGCTTTCTTT	CASSLSKWNEAFF
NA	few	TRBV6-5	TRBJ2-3	TGTGCCAGCAGTTACACAGGACGCACAGATACGCAGTATTTT	CASSYTGRTDTQYF
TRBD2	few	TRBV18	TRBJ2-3	TGTGCCAGCTCACCAAGTCCAGCGGGGGGTCGAAGTTTTAGCACAGATACGCAGTATTTT	CASSPSPAGGRSFSTDTQYF
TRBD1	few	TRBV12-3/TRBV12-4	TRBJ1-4	TGTGCCAGCAGTTTTTCCGGGACAGGGGTTGAAAAACTGTTTTTT	CASSFSGTGVEKLFF
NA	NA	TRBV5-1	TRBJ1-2	TGCGCCAGCAGCCTAGGGTTTTTGGGCTATGGCTACACCTTC	CASSLGFLGYGYTF
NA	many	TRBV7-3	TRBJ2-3	TGTGCCAGCAGCTTAAGGGGGCGTGAAGATACGCAGTATTTT	CASSLRGREDTQYF
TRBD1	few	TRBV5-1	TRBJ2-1	TGCGCCAGCAGCCGGAGGACAGGGGGCGATGAGCAGTTCTTC	CASSRRTGGDEQFF
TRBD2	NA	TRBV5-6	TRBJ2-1	TGTGCCAGCAGCTTGGGTCTAGCGGGGGCCATCTACAATGAGCAGTTCTTC	CASSLGLAGAIYNEQFF
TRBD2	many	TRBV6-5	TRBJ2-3	TGTGCCAGCAGTTCAGGCGGGGGGGCCACAGATACGCAGTATTTT	CASSSGGGATDTQYF
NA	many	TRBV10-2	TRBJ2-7	TGCGCCAGCAGGCCTGGGGACTCCTACGAGCAGTACTTC	CASRPGDSYEQYF
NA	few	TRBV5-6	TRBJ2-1	TGTGCCAGCAGCTTGGGGGGTCATTTCGATGAGCAGTTCTTC	CASSLGGHFDEQFF
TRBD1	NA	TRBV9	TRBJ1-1	TGTGCCAGCAGCGTAGAGACAGGGACTAACACTGAAGCTTTCTTT	CASSVETGTNTEAFF
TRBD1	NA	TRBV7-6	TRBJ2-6	TGTGCCAGCAGCTTACGACAGGGCCTACACTCTGGGGCCAACGTCCTGACTTTC	CASSLRQGLHSGANVLTF
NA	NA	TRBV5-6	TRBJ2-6	TGTGCCAGCGGGGTCTCTGGGGCCAACGTCCTGACTTTC	CASGVSGANVLTF
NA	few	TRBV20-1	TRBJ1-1	TGCAGTGCTAGAGCCCCTGGGGGCGCCGACACTGAAGCTTTCTTT	CSARAPGGADTEAFF
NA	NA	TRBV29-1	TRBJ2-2	TGCAGCGTTGTGGTTGGGGGTATCGGCGGGGAGCTGTTTTTT	CSVVVGGIGGELFF
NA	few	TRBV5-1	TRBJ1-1	TGCGCCAGCAGCTTTGGGACGAACACTGAAGCTCTCTTT	CASSFGTNTEALF
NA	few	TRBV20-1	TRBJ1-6	TGCAGTGCTAGAGTTGGGCAGAGCCAAAATTCACCCCTCCACTTT	CSARVGQSQNSPLHF
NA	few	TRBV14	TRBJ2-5	TGTGCCAGCAGCTCCCGACGGCACCAAGAGACCCAGTACTTC	CASSSRRHQETQYF
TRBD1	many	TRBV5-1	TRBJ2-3	TGCGCCAGCAGCGTGGTCGGGACAGGAAGCACAGATACGCAGTATTTT	CASSVVGTGSTDTQYF
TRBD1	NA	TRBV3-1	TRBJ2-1	TGTGCCAGCAGCCAAGCAACGGGACAGTTATTCTTC	CASSQATGQLFF
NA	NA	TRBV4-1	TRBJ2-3	TGCGCCAGCAGACTCCAGGGAGCAGATACGCAGTATTTT	CASRLQGADTQYF
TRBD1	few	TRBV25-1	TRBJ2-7	TGTGCCAGCAGCCGAGGGTCCGGACAGGGCGGCGAGCAGTACTTC	CASSRGSGQGGEQYF